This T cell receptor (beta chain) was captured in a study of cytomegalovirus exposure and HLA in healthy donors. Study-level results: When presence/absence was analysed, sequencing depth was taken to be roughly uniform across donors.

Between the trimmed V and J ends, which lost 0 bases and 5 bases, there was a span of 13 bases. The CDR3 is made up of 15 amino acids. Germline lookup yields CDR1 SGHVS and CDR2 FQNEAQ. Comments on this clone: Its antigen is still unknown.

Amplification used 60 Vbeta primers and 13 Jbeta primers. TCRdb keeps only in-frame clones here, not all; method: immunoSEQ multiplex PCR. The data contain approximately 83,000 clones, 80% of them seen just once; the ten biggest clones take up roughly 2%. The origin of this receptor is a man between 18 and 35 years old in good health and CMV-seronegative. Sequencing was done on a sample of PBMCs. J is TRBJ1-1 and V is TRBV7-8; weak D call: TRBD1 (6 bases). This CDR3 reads CASSLATEGVTEAFF. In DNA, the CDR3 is TGTGCCAGCAGCTTAGCGACAGAGGGGGTTACTGAAGCTTTCTTT.